This T cell receptor (beta chain) was sequenced during a study of T cell clonality in common variable immunodeficiency (dated by TCRdb to about 2015). Broader findings and caveats from the paper: Increased TCRbeta clonality was found in CVID subjects compared with healthy controls (t-test p = 0.018), with the increase being most characteristic of about a third of subjects. Correlations between repertoire features and clinical complications were limited by patient heterogeneity within the CVID cohort. Even though DNA input was equal, the average per sample came to about 81,820 unique sequences for controls compared with about 30,000 for CVID samples. Healthy controls shared more TCRbeta clones with each other than CVID subjects shared among themselves (p < 0.0001). CVID TCRbeta sequences were reported to have fewer deletions and N-nucleotide insertions and to lack highly modified clones with 13 or more V deletions. The authors noted that sequencing repertoires of T cell subpopulations would be needed to clarify what caused the increased clonality in CVID.

The germline V gene encodes CDR1 SGHRS and CDR2 YFSETQ. The CDR3, cysteine through phenylalanine, is 14 amino acids long. The 33 bases shown cover part of the CDR3, and their frame starts at base 1. V lost 5 bases and J lost 1 base; the stretch between them is 13 bases long. Equivalent amounts of genomic DNA from CVID and control samples were used as sequencing input. For every sample, a 60 bp segment covering the rearranged TCRbeta CDR3 region was amplified and then sequenced. The immunoSEQ assay, a bias-corrected multiplex PCR combined with high-throughput sequencing, was used for TCRbeta amplification. On the study's bioinformatics: Every unique nucleotide sequence counted as a clone and was annotated with V, D and J genes, copy number and frequency. Sequences were labeled productive if in frame, and non-productive if out of frame or containing stop codons. As previously described, clonality was computed from Shannon's entropy. Mean CDR3 Kyte-Doolittle hydropathy was derived from the predicted amino acid sequences of productive clones. Using the R hclust function, scaled V gene usage was clustered hierarchically with Manhattan distance and complete linkage. Sharing of clones by CDR3 amino acid sequence was evaluated by resampling 12 repertoires per group over 100 rounds. The repertoires were searched for roughly 69 published EBV-specific and some 240 published CMV-specific TCRbeta sequences. Analysis left out two CVID samples that produced under 10,000 sequences, so 45 or so CVID repertoires remained. TCRdb obtained this table from immuneACCESS and retained in-frame rearrangements with V and J assigned. These tables miss some clones; where compared with another copy, unresolved V genes account for less than half of the shortfall, and the remainder is unexplained. V, J and clone size were drawn from that table, and D and trimming were deduced from the DNA. The data for this sample show approximately 64,000 clones, each detected more than once. The top ten clones comprise 1.7% of the sample.

Most of the CVID patients and most of the healthy controls were of Caucasian heritage. From each donor, about 5 to 8.5 ml of heparinized peripheral whole blood was collected. Genomic DNA from adults with common variable immune deficiency (CVID) and from healthy adult controls was used to sequence TCRbeta CDR3 repertoires. The control group was made up of roughly 22 healthy adult volunteers (about ten male and about twelve female) whose ages ranged from roughly 20 to 75 years, with a mean age of roughly 33. Diluted blood was density-centrifuged over Hypaque 1077 or Ficoll-Paque to isolate peripheral blood mononuclear cells. Genomic DNA was obtained from unsorted mononuclear cells through either Qiagen column purification or a centrifugation-based method. To note about this clone: Which antigen it targets is not known. With the read ending 3 residues before the CDR3 end, the germline J gene is used to fill in that end.

The rearrangement joined TRBV5-1 to TRBJ2-7, and perhaps TRBD1 as D gene, on 6 matching bases. The sequenced material came from peripheral blood mononuclear cells. The source is a person between 18 and 70 years old in good health. Incomplete CDR3 DNA: TGCGCCAGCAGTAGGGGGAGAGAATCCTACGAG. Translated, it gives CASSRGRESYE. The whole CDR3 protein is CASSRGRESYEQYF.